This TCR beta chain is drawn from a study of blood T cell repertoires in COVID-19. Study background: The study drew acute and convalescent COVID-19 samples from the United States, Italy and Spain. PBMCs, B-cell-depleted T cells, or T cells were the source of the cDNA or gDNA that made up the material.

This clone has a count of ten or more. Other DNA sequences in the sample encode the same CDR3. The assay was immunoSEQ multiplex PCR, and TCRdb's table has in-frame clones only and misses some. Of 210,000 or so clones in the sample, 70% to 90% were seen once. V dropped 2 bases and J dropped 4; count of bases not matched to a gene: 1. The CDR3 has 14 amino acids. CDR1 and CDR2 from the germline V gene are MNHEY and SVGEGT. This clonotype was obtained from a woman in her late teens or twenties who had recovered from COVID-19. The sample consisted of peripheral blood. V usage is TRBV6-2 or TRBV6-3 and J usage is TRBJ2-7; 11 nucleotides match TRBD2. The DNA of the CDR3 is TGTGCCAGCAGTTACACTAGCGGGAGTTACGAGCAGTACTTC. Protein product: CASSYTSGSYEQYF.